The 18 T cell receptor beta chains below were found in one sample sequenced in a study of shared clonotypes between healthy human individuals. The protocol was immunoSEQ multiplex PCR, while the TCRdb copy is restricted to in-frame clones and leaves out a portion. Of some 2.3 million clones in the sample, 85% to 95% were seen once. The sequenced material came from naive CD4+ T cells from PBMCs. Stated subset: CD45RA+ positively selected. These receptors were collected from a man aged 18 to 30 in good health. Some clones in this sample may be carry-over from other donors' samples.

The rearrangement links TRBV5-4 to TRBJ2-3; perhaps TRBD1 as D (5 bases). The CDR3 consists of 18 residues. Germline CDR1 and CDR2: SGHNT and YYREEE (reference sequence). V was pared by 0 bases and J by 0 bases, with 17 bases between. The CDR3, as DNA: TGTGCCAGCAGCTTGGGACCTGGGGCAGACACTAGCACAGATACGCAGTATTTT. Translating it yields CASSLGPGADTSTDTQYF.

The chain has TRBV6-6 and TRBJ1-5, with D unresolved. Germline assignment: CDR1 MNHNY and CDR2 SVGAGI (reference sequence). Deletions cut 6 bases from V and 6 bases from J, with 15 bases between. The CDR3 spans 14 residues. CDR3 bases: TGTGCCAGCAGACCACGCTACGAGGGTCAGCCCCAGCATTTT. Residues: CASRPRYEGQPQHF.

The chain joins TRBV9 to TRBJ1-3; 7 bases are shared with TRBD1. Germline values: CDR1 SGDLS, CDR2 YYNGEE. The CDR3 has 14 amino acids. V trimming: 3 bases; J trimming: 2 bases; junction bases outside the gene matches: 2. CDR3 bases: TGTGCCAGCAGCGAGGGGGCTGCTGGAAACACCATATATTTT. This translates into CASSEGAAGNTIYF.

The chain recombines TRBV5-4 with TRBJ2-2; 8 bases are a match to TRBD2. CDR1 and CDR2 from the germline V gene are SGHNT and YYREEE (reference sequence). J lost 1 base, V lost 0 bases, and 2 bases had no gene match. The CDR3 contains 16 residues. The CDR3 protein is CASSLALAGNTGELFF. The CDR3 DNA is TGTGCCAGCAGCTTGGCTCTAGCGGGGAACACCGGGGAGCTGTTTTTT. Together with reference TRBV5-4 and TRBJ2-2, the CDR3 gives the full variable domain: ETGVTQSPTHLIKTRGQQVTLRCSSQSGHNTVSWYQQALGQGPQFIFQYYREEENGRGNFPPRFSGLQFPNYSSELNVNALELDDSALYLCASSLALAGNTGELFFGEGSRLTVL.

This chain joins TRBV2 and TRBJ1-1, with TRBD1 as a possible D gene (5 bases). The V end lost 9 bases, the J end lost 1 base, and 12 bases lay between the germline ends. The CDR3 runs to 13 residues. Germline assignment: CDR1 SNHLY and CDR2 FYNNEI. CDR3 in amino acids: CARPGAPNTEAFF. In nucleotides, the CDR3 is TGTGCCAGACCCGGGGCCCCGAACACTGAAGCTTTCTTT.

The rearrangement joins TRBV20-1 to TRBJ1-1; possibly TRBD1 for D (6 bases). Trimming pared 6 bases from V and 5 bases from J, leaving 10 bases between. This CDR3 comprises 11 residues. Germline lookup yields CDR1 DFQATT and CDR2 SNEGSKA (reference sequence). This CDR3 is CSAFRGTEAFF. CDR3 nucleotide sequence: TGCAGTGCGTTCAGGGGTACTGAAGCTTTCTTT.

Turning to this clone: The sample holds other DNA sequences that translate to the same CDR3. The chain is built from TRBV2 and TRBJ2-5, with 7 positions matching TRBD1. With V trimmed by 11 bases and J by 3 bases, 3 bases remained unmatched. From germline, CDR1 is SNHLY and CDR2 FYNNEI. The CDR3 runs 11 residues. The CDR3 sequence: CASQGEETQYF. The CDR3 bases are TGTGCCTCTCAGGGGGAAGAGACCCAGTACTTC.

The genes are TRBV5-8 and TRBJ2-3; D may match TRBD1 or TRBD2 (8 bases each). V dropped 4 bases and J dropped 6 bases, with 21 bases sitting between them. This CDR3 spans 16 amino acids. CDR1 and CDR2 (germline): SGHTS, YDEGEE. CDR3 sequence: CASSPGGDRSVDTQYF. For the CDR3, the DNA is TGTGCCAGCAGCCCCGGGGGGGACAGGAGCGTGGATACGCAGTATTTT.

As regards this clone: Relative to the germline gene, one junction end is altered; a read error may explain this. V and J are TRBV30 and TRBJ2-1; D gene unclear. The CDR3 spans 13 residues. Germline lookup yields CDR1 GTSNPN and CDR2 SVGIG (reference sequence). The CDR3, as DNA: TGTGCCTGGAGTAAGACTCCTCGCAATAAGCAGTTCTTC. It yields the protein CAWSKTPRNKQFF.

The rearrangement joins TRBV19 to TRBJ2-3; 8 bases are shared with TRBD2. The V and J ends lost 1 base and 0 bases, in that order; junction bases with no gene match: 9. This CDR3 region has 18 residues. Germline V CDR1 and CDR2: LNHDA, SQIVND (reference sequence). In nucleotides, the CDR3 is TGTGCCAGTAGTATAGGGACTAGCAGCCTCCCTAGCACAGATACGCAGTATTTT. Translating gives CASSIGTSSLPSTDTQYF.

V and J are TRBV7-8 and TRBJ2-1; TRBD1 aligns across 10 bases. Germline CDR1 reads SGHVS; CDR2 reads FQNEAQ. The J segment lost 4 bases and the V segment lost 4 bases, leaving 16 bases of the junction unmatched. This CDR3 region has 19 residues. This CDR3 is CASSSIPRQGAQRYNEQFF. The CDR3 nucleotides read TGTGCCAGCAGCTCTATCCCGAGACAGGGGGCCCAGAGATACAATGAGCAGTTCTTC.

The chain uses TRBV6-5 and TRBJ2-5, with TRBD1 matching over 12 bases. The CDR3 spans 14 residues. The germline gives CDR1 MNHEY, CDR2 SVGAGI. The V gene end was trimmed by 6 bases and the J gene end by 5 bases; junction bases not matched to a gene: 4. CDR3 in amino acids: CASSGTGGAETQYF. The DNA of the CDR3 is TGTGCCAGCAGCGGGACAGGGGGCGCGGAGACCCAGTACTTC.

Concerning this clone: Germline is not matched at one junction end, which may reflect a read error. The CDR3 nucleotides read TGTGCAAGCACAGTACAAGAGACCCAGTACTTC. Amino acids: CASTVQETQYF. The chain joins TRBV28 to TRBJ2-5, with no clear D. This CDR3 has 11 residues. Germline V lookup: CDR1 MDHEN, CDR2 SYDVKM. Variable domain in full (rest from reference TRBV28 and TRBJ2-5): DVKVTQSSRYLVKRTGEKVFLECVQDMDHENMFWYRQDPGLGLRLIYFSYDVKMKEKGDIPEGYSVSREKKERFSLILESASTNQTSMYLCASTVQETQYFGPGTRLLVL.

V gene TRBV28 combines with J gene TRBJ2-1; no reliable D call. The CDR3 contains 12 residues. Trimming removed 6 bases at V and 10 bases at J, with 13 bases between. Germline V gene data show CDR1 as MDHEN and CDR2 as SYDVKM. CDR3 loop: CASRPARAEQFF. The CDR3 DNA is TGTGCCAGCAGGCCCGCCCGGGCCGAGCAGTTCTTC. Together with reference TRBV28 and TRBJ2-1, the CDR3 gives the full variable domain: DVKVTQSSRYLVKRTGEKVFLECVQDMDHENMFWYRQDPGLGLRLIYFSYDVKMKEKGDIPEGYSVSREKKERFSLILESASTNQTSMYLCASRPARAEQFFGPGTRLTVL.

The rearrangement joins TRBV5-4 to TRBJ2-3; 10 bases are shared with TRBD2. CDR1 and CDR2 from the germline V gene are SGHNT and YYREEE (reference sequence). The CDR3 length is 15 residues. With 3 bases clipped from V and 6 bases from J, the junction kept 7 bases outside the gene matches. The CDR3 loop reads CASSSAGGPRDTQYF. The DNA for the CDR3 is TGTGCCAGCAGCTCAGCGGGAGGGCCGCGGGATACGCAGTATTTT.

This rearrangement joins TRBV5-5 to TRBJ1-4; D is unclear. Looked up from germline, CDR1 is SGHKS and CDR2 is YYEKEE (reference sequence). There are 14 residues in the CDR3. V shed 1 base and J shed 0 bases, with 4 bases lying between them. CDR3 sequence: CASSLTATNEKLFF. The CDR3 DNA follows: TGTGCCAGCAGCTTGACAGCAACTAATGAAAAACTGTTTTTT.

This clone is a singleton in its sample. J is TRBJ2-5 and V is TRBV4-1; D tentatively reads TRBD1 or TRBD2 (5 bases each). The DNA matches TRBJ2-7 better at its end, which makes the J call doubtful. The CDR3 has 15 residues. Germline loops: CDR1 MGHRA, CDR2 YSYEKL. This chain's CDR3 is CASSLEGQGSYEQYF. In DNA, the CDR3 is TGCGCCAGCAGCCTCGAGGGGCAAGGTAGCTACGAGCAGTACTTC.

Here the CDR3 reads CASSREQGHEQFF. The CDR3 nucleotides are TGCGCCAGCAGCCGGGAGCAAGGCCATGAGCAGTTCTTC. V usage is TRBV5-1 and J usage is TRBJ2-1; D might be TRBD2 (6 bases). The CDR3 loop spans 13 amino acids. The germline V gene has CDR1 SGHRS and CDR2 YFSETQ. V lost 4 bases and J lost 8, with 13 bases in between.